The entry that follows covers one T cell receptor (beta chain) sequence. This specimen belongs to a study of control samples from healthy donors and cancer patients. The method was immunoSEQ multiplex PCR; TCRdb's version includes in-frame clones alone and lacks a portion of them. The sample lists around 19,000 clones, around nine tenths occurring once. The CDR3 covers 17 residues. With V trimmed by 7 bases and J by 7 bases, 16 bases remained unmatched. Germline V gene lookup returns CDR1 MDHEN and CDR2 SYDVKM. Sequenced: PBMCs. The TCR was taken from an older woman with head and neck cancer. The chain is built from TRBV28 and TRBJ2-7; 13 bases agree with TRBD2. CDR3: CASKAQGGLAGVREQYF. The CDR3 DNA is TGTGCCAGCAAGGCGCAGGGTGGACTAGCGGGAGTGAGGGAGCAGTACTTC.